The clone carrying this T cell receptor (beta chain) was observed a handful of times. Its specificity is unknown. It was at deep level that the assay was run. The material for each subset, its genomic DNA, was split evenly across several immunoSEQ plates. The method was immunoSEQ multiplex PCR; TCRdb's version includes in-frame clones alone and lacks a portion of them. The data hold 550,000 to 800,000 clones, with roughly 70% observed a single time. Germline CDR1 is KGHSH and CDR2 is LQKENI. J gave up 4 bases and V 6 bases, and 6 bases lay outside the gene matches. The CDR3 has 14 amino acids. The entry originates in a study of shared clonotypes between healthy human individuals. Findings of the study overall: Having only a few donors restricted how much genetic and exposure-history diversity was captured. Estimated richness was generally greater in naive than memory subsets.

The receptor was isolated from a woman aged 25 to 39 in good health. The sequenced sample was memory CD4+ T cells sorted from blood. Documented subset: CD45RA-negative fraction. The genes are TRBV18 and TRBJ2-7; 10 bases agree with TRBD2. The CDR3, as DNA: TGTGCCAGCTCCCCTAGCGGGAGTAATTACGAGCAGTACTTC. It translates to CASSPSGSNYEQYF.